This TCR beta chain comes out of a study of response to subunit inactivated influenza vaccine. The study, taken as a whole, reports: That few new T cells are recruited by each seasonal influenza vaccination was the authors' suggestion.

This clonotype was detected ten times or more. Its target is not known. CDR3 length: 13 amino acids. The ends were cut back, 5 bases at V and 0 bases at J, with 7 bases in the middle. TCRdb independently ran MiXCR on the RT-PCR reads; one entry per CDR3 protein. The data contain a few hundred thousand distinct CDR3 sequences, approximately 21% of them singletons. The sample consisted of PBMCs from blood, taken about 20 months after vaccination. The receptor was derived from a man aged 45 to 75 who received an inactivated influenza vaccine. The chain recombines TRBV12-3 or TRBV12-4 with TRBJ1-1; D is ambiguous. The CDR3 DNA is TGTGCCAGCAGTCAGAGGGTGAACACTGAAGCTTTCTTT. Protein sequence: CASSQRVNTEAFF.